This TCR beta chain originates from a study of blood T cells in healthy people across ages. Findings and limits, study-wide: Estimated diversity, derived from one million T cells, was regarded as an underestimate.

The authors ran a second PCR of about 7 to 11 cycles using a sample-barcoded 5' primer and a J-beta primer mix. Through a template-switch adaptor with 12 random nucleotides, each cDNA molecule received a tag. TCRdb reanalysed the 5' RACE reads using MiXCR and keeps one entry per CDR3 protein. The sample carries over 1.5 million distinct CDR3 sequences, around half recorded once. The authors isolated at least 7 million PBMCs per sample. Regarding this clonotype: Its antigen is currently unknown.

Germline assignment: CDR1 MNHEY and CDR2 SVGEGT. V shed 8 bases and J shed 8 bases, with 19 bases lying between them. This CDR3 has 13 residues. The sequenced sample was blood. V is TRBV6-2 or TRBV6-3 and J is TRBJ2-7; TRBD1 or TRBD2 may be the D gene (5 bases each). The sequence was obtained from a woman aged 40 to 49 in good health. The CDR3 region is CASGRGSAKKQYF. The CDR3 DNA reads TGTGCCAGCGGACGGGGCAGCGCTAAAAAGCAGTACTTC.